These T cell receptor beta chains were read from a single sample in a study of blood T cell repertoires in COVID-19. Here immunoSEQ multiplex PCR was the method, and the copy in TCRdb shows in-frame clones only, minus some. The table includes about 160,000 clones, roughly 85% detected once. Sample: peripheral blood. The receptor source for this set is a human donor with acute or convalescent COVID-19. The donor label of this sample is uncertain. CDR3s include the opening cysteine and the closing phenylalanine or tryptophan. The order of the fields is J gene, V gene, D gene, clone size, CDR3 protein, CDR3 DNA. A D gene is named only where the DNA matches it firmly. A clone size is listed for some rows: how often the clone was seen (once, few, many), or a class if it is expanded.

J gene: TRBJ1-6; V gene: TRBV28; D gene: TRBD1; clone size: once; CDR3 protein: CASSRTGNNSPLHF; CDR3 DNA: TGTGCCAGCAGCCGGACAGGGAATAATTCACCCCTCCACTTT
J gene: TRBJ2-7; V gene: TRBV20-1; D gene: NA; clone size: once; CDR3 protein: CSANRVHEQYF; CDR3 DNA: TGCAGTGCTAACAGGGTCCACGAGCAGTACTTC
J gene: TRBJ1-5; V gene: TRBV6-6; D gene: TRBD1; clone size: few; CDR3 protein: CASSSSDRGGNQPQHF; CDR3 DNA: TGTGCCAGCAGTTCGTCCGACAGGGGTGGCAATCAGCCCCAGCATTTT
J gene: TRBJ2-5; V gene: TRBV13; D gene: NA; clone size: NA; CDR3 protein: CASSLWGEKETQYF; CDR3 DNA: TGTGCCAGCAGCCTATGGGGGGAGAAAGAGACCCAGTACTTC
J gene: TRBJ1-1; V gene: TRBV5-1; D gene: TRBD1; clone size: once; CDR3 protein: CASSPATGVTEAFF; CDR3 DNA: TGCGCCAGCAGCCCCGCGACAGGGGTCACTGAAGCTTTCTTT
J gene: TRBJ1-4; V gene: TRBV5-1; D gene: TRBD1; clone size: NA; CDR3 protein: CASSFRQGLGEKLFF; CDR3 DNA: TGCGCCAGCAGCTTTCGACAGGGCCTTGGGGAAAAACTGTTTTTT
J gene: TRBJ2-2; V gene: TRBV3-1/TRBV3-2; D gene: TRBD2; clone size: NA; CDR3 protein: CATSGRGGTGELFF; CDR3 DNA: TGTGCCACCTCGGGGCGGGGGGGCACCGGGGAGCTGTTTTTT
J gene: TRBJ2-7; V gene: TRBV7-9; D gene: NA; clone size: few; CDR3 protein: CASRLRGEQYF; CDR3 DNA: TGTGCCAGCAGGTTGAGGGGGGAGCAGTACTTC
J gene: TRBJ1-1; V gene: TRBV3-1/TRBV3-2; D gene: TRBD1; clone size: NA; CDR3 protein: CASSQGDRGGTEAFF; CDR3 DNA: TGTGCCAGCAGCCAAGGCGACAGGGGCGGCACTGAAGCTTTCTTT
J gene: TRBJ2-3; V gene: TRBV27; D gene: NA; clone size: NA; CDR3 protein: CASSLSRGRADTQYF; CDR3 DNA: TGTGCCAGCAGTTTATCAAGGGGTCGTGCAGATACGCAGTATTTT
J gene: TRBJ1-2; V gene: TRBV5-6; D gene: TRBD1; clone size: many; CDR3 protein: CASSYYSRGFDGYTF; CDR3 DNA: TGTGCCAGCAGCTACTATAGCAGGGGGTTCGATGGCTACACCTTC
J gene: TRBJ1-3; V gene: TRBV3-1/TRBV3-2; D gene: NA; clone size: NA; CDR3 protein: CASSRLKTVRTSGNTIYF; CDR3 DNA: TGTGCCAGCAGCCGATTAAAGACAGTGAGAACCTCTGGAAACACCATATATTTT
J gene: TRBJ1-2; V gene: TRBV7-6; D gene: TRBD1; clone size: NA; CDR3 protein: CASSAGGTGLNYGYTF; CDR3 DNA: TGTGCCAGCAGCGCGGGGGGGACAGGCCTTAACTATGGCTACACCTTC
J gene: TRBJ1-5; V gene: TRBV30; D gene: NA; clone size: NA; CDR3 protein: CACQGARGNQPQHF; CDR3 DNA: TGTGCCTGCCAGGGCGCGCGCGGCAATCAGCCCCAGCATTTT
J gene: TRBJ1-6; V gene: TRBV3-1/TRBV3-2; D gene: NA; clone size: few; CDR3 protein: CASSPPDPLAPGERYNSPLHF; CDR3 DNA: TGTGCCAGCAGCCCCCCTGACCCCCTGGCCCCGGGAGAAAGATATAATTCACCCCTCCACTTT
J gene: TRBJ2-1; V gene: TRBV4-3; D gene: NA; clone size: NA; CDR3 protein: CASSQNIDSPEQFF; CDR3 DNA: TGCGCCAGCAGCCAAAACATCGACTCCCCAGAGCAGTTCTTC
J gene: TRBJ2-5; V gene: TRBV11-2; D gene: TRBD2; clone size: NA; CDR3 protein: CASSTSSGGPETQYF; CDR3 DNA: TGTGCCAGCAGTACCTCTAGCGGGGGTCCAGAGACCCAGTACTTC
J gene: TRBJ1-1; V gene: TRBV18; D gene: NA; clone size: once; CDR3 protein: CASSPYEGGKAEAFF; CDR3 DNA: TGTGCCAGCTCACCATATGAGGGAGGTAAAGCTGAAGCTTTCTTT
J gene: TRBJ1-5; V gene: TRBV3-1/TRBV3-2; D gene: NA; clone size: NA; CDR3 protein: CASSQDREQPQHF; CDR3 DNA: TGTGCCAGCAGCCAAGACAGGGAACAGCCCCAGCATTTT
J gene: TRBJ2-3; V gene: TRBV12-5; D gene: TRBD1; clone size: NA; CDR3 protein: CASGHGTGGSADTQYF; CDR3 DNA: TGTGCTAGTGGCCATGGGACAGGGGGGAGCGCAGATACGCAGTATTTT
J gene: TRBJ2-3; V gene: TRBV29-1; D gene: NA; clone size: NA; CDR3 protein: CSVRQVADTQYF; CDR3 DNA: TGCAGCGTGAGACAGGTAGCAGATACGCAGTATTTT
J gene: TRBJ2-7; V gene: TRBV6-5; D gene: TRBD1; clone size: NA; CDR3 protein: CASSRGQGSYEQYF; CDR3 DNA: TGTGCCAGCAGTAGAGGACAGGGATCCTACGAGCAGTACTTC
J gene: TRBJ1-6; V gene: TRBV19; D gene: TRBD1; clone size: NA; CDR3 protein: CATSPPRGLGSKRSPLHF; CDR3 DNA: TGTGCCACCAGCCCCCCCAGGGGGCTTGGATCCAAGCGTTCACCCCTCCACTTT
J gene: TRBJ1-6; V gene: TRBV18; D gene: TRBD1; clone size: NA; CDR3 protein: CASSQIRGQGGRSALHF; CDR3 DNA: TGTGCCAGCTCACAAATACGGGGACAGGGGGGAAGGTCGGCCCTCCACTTT
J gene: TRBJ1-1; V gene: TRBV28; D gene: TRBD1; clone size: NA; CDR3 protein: CASSFQGGNTEAFF; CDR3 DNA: TGTGCCAGCAGTTTCCAGGGGGGGAACACTGAAGCTTTCTTT
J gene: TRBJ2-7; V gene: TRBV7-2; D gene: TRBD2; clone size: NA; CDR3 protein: CASSFQRGSEQYF; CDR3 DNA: TGTGCCAGCAGCTTCCAGCGGGGGAGCGAGCAGTACTTC
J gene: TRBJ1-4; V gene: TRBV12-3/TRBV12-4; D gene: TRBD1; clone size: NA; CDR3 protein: CASSTGTGDHF; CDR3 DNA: TGTGCCAGCAGTACCGGGACAGGGGACCATTTT
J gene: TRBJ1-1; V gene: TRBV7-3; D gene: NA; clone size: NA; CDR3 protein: CASSFSLNTEAFF; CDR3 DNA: TGTGCCAGCAGCTTTAGCTTGAACACTGAAGCTTTCTTT
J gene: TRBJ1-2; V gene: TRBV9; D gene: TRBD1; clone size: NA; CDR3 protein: CASGTGEVYGYTF; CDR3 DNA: TGTGCCAGCGGGACAGGGGAGGTCTATGGCTACACCTTC
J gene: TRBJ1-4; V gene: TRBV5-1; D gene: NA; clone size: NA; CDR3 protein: CASSLGPLNEKLFF; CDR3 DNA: TGCGCCAGCAGCTTGGGTCCCCTTAATGAAAAACTGTTTTTT
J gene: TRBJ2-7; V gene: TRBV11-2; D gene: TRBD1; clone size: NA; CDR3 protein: CASSLVSDRGGVEQYF; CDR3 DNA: TGTGCCAGCAGCTTAGTCTCGGACAGGGGAGGGGTCGAGCAGTACTTC
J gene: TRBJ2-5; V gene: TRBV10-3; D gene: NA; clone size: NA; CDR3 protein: CAISERGLTETQYF; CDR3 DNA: TGTGCCATCAGTGAAAGGGGGTTGACGGAGACCCAGTACTTC
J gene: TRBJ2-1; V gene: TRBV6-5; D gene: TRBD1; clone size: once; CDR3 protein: CASSYSGTGGLGEQFF; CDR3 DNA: TGTGCCAGCAGTTACTCTGGGACAGGGGGGCTGGGTGAGCAGTTCTTC
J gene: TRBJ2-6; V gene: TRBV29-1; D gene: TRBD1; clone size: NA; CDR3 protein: CSVQHRDRGTGANVLTF; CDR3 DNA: TGCAGCGTCCAGCACCGGGACAGGGGAACGGGGGCCAACGTCCTGACTTTC
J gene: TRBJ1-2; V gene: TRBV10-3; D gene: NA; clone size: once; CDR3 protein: CASSISDYGYTF; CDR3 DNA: TGTGCCAGCAGCATTAGCGACTATGGCTACACCTTC
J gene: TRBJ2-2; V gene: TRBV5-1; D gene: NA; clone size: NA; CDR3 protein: CASSWGLGTGELFF; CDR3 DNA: TGCGCCAGCAGCTGGGGGCTAGGTACCGGGGAGCTGTTTTTT